This T cell receptor beta chain was recorded in a study of cytomegalovirus exposure and HLA in healthy donors. The wider study: An earlier analysis identified under 130 million unique TCR beta sequences in some 180 million T cells. Points from the study as a whole: TCR beta chains numbering roughly 150 were designated cytomegalovirus-associated. The likely explanation for a cluster of highly shared sequence variants was sequencing artifact.

In the PCR, 60 Vbeta and 13 Jbeta primers were used. Clones were read by immunoSEQ multiplex PCR, and TCRdb kept only the in-frame ones, dropping some. The table records about 140,000 clones, around 80% of them present only once. Details on this clone: Its antigen is currently unknown.

Trimming pared 0 bases from V and 4 bases from J, leaving 10 bases between. Germline values: CDR1 SEHNR, CDR2 FQNEAQ (reference sequence). The CDR3 is made up of 15 amino acids. The sequenced sample was PBMCs. This TCR came from a female donor in good health and CMV-seronegative. This chain joins TRBV7-9 and TRBJ2-1; D is possibly TRBD1 (6 bases). CDR3 sequence (DNA): TGTGCCAGCAGCTTAGCACGGACAGTTTACAATGAGCAGTTCTTC. Amino acids: CASSLARTVYNEQFF.